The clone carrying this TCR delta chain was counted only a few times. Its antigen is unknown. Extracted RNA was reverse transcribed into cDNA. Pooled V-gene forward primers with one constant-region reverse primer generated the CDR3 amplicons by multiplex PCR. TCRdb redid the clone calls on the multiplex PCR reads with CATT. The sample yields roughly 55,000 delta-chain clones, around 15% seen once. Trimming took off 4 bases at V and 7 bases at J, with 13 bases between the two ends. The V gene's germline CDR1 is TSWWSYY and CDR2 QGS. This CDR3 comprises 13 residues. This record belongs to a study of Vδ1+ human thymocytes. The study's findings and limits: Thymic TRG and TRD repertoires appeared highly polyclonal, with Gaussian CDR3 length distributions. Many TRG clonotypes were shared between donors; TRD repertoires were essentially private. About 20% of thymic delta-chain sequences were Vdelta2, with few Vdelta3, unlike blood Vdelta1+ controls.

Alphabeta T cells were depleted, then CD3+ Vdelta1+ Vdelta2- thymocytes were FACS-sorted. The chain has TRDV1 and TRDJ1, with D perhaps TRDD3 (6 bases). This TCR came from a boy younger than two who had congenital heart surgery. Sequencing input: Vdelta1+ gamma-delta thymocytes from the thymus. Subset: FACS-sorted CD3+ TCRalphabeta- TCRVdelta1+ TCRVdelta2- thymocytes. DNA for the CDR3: TGTGCTCTTGGGGGATACGCAAAAACTAAACTCATCTTT. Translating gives CALGGYAKTKLIF.